The rows below give T cell receptor beta chains drawn from one sample of a study of T cells in Graves' hyperthyroidism and ophthalmopathy. One entry per CDR3 protein, called by TCRdb with MiXCR from the multiplex PCR reads. In the table there are approximately 520,000 distinct CDR3 sequences, roughly 20% of which are singletons. Specimen: blood. The receptors shown here come from a man aged 18-30 years with Graves' hyperthyroidism. CDR3s include the opening cysteine and the closing phenylalanine or tryptophan. The order of the fields is D gene, V gene, J gene, clone size, CDR3 protein, CDR3 DNA. A D gene is named only where the DNA matches it firmly. Not every row has a clone size; where given, it reads once, few, many or a size class.

.	TRBV7-2	TRBJ1-1	.	CASNIYRVDTEAFF	TGTGCCAGCAATATCTACAGGGTGGACACTGAAGCTTTCTTT
.	TRBV12-3/TRBV12-4	TRBJ1-1	many	CASSRRSGGTEAFF	TGTGCCAGCAGCCGGCGGAGCGGGGGAACTGAAGCTTTCTTT
TRBD1	TRBV29-1	TRBJ1-2	once	CSVPGQGFYGYTF	TGCAGCGTTCCGGGACAGGGATTCTATGGCTACACCTTC
.	TRBV29-1	TRBJ1-5	many	CSVEEGPRHF	TGCAGCGTTGAAGAGGGGCCTCGGCATTTT
.	TRBV11-1	TRBJ2-2	.	CASSLYRDRGTGELFF	TGTGCCAGCAGCCTGTACAGGGATCGAGGTACCGGGGAGCTGTTTTTT
TRBD1	TRBV20-1	TRBJ1-1	few	CSARLGTGAIGTEAFF	TGCAGTGCTAGACTGGGGACAGGGGCTATAGGCACTGAAGCTTTCTTT
.	TRBV6-5	TRBJ1-1	.	CASSSDPGQMNTESFF	TGTGCCAGCAGTTCCGATCCCGGACAGATGAACACTGAATCTTTCTTT
TRBD1	TRBV14	TRBJ1-2	many	CASSARTGGEGYTF	TGTGCCAGCAGCGCCCGGACAGGGGGCGAAGGCTACACCTTC
.	TRBV19	TRBJ1-1	many	CASSIGWNTEAFF	TGTGCCAGTAGTATAGGCTGGAACACTGAAGCTTTCTTT
.	TRBV20-1	TRBJ2-7	many	CSAESGTESSYEQYF	TGCAGTGCTGAATCCGGGACCGAGAGCTCCTACGAGCAGTACTTC
.	TRBV12-3/TRBV12-4	TRBJ1-3	many	CASRTEGYPGNTIYF	TGTGCCAGCAGGACAGAAGGGTATCCTGGAAACACCATATATTTT